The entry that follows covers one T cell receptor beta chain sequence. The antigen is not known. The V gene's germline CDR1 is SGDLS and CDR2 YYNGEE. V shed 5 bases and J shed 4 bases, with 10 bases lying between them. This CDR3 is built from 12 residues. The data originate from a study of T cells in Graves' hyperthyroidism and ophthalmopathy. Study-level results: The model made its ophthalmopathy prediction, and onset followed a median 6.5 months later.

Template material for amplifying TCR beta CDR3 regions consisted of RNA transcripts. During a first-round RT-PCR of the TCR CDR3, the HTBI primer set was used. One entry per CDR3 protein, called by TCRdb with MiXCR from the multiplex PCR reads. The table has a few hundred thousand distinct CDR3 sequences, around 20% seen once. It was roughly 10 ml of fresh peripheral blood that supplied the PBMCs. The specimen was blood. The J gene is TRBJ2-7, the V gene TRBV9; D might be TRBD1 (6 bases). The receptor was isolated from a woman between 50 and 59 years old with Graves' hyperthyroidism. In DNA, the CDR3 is TGTGCCAGCAGTGACGACAGGTACGAGCAGTACTTC. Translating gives CASSDDRYEQYF.